Presented here are 21 T cell receptor beta chains from one specimen sequenced in a study of CD8 T cells in ankylosing spondylitis (dated by TCRdb to the late 2010s). The library was obtained by 5' RACE. This sample was sequenced with an Illumina HiSeq 2500. TCRdb's own reprocessing of the public reads used fastp at Q25 and MiXCR and kept productive beta chains. Duplicate CDR3 protein sequences are folded into a single record with the most common DNA and genes. In all, the sample holds some 120,000 distinct CDR3 sequences, and more than 6.5% of those were seen once. The ten largest clones add up to 10% to 15% of the sample. The sample taken for sequencing was blood, either unsorted or a sorted T cell fraction (not recorded which). The source is a male donor with ankylosing spondylitis or in good health (not recorded which).

This clonotype was found a few times. The chain links TRBV7-9 to TRBJ2-7; possibly TRBD2 for D (5 bases). Trimming took 6 bases from V and 2 from J, leaving 8 bases between them. Germline values: CDR1 SEHNR, CDR2 FQNEAQ (reference sequence). The CDR3 runs to 12 residues. CDR3 protein: CASSFGAYEQYF. CDR3 sequence (DNA): TGTGCCAGCAGTTTCGGGGCCTACGAGCAGTACTTC.

This clonotype has a count of ten or more. V is TRBV12-3 or TRBV12-4 and J is TRBJ2-7; 10 bases align to TRBD1. J lost 2 bases, V lost 4 bases, and 2 bases had no gene match. The length of the CDR3 is 14 residues. The CDR3 reads CASSSGTGAYEQYF. As DNA, the CDR3 is TGTGCCAGCAGTTCCGGGACAGGGGCCTACGAGCAGTACTTC.

This clonotype showed up many times. The rearrangement links TRBV11-2 to TRBJ2-3; TRBD2 is a possible D gene (5 bases). Germline CDR1 and CDR2: SGHAT and FQNNGV. CDR3 length: 11 amino acids. Trimming took 5 bases from V and 11 from J, leaving 11 bases between them. CDR3 in amino acids: CASSPGSKQYF. The CDR3 DNA reads TGTGCCAGCAGCCCGGGGTCAAAGCAGTATTTT. The variable domain in full, completed from reference TRBV11-2 and TRBJ2-3, reads EAGVAQSPRYKIIEKRQSVAFWCNPISGHATLYWYQQILGQGPKLLIQFQNNGVVDDSQLPKDRFSAERLKGVDSTLKIQPAKLEDSAVYLCASSPGSKQYFGPGTRLTVL.

This clonotype has ten or more counts. The V call is TRBV2, the J call TRBJ2-5, with D possibly TRBD1 on 5 matching bases. CDR1 is SNHLY, CDR2 FYNNEI, per germline. This CDR3 spans 12 amino acids. The ends were cut back, 6 bases at V and 5 bases at J, with 10 bases in the middle. The CDR3 nucleotides read TGTGCCAGCAGGCGAAGGGGCGAGACCCAGTACTTC. It specifies CASRRRGETQYF.

This clonotype was recorded many times. CDR3 nucleotide sequence: TGTGCCAGCAGTTCGGGACGGGAGGAAAAACTGTTTTTT. It encodes CASSSGREEKLFF. V usage is TRBV12-3 or TRBV12-4 and J usage is TRBJ1-4; D may be TRBD1 (5 bases). The CDR3 totals 13 residues. V was cut by 4 bases and J by 8 bases, with 11 bases left in between.

This clonotype was recorded at least ten times. V usage is TRBV25-1 and J usage is TRBJ1-2, with TRBD1 identical over 7 bases. Germline V gene lookup returns CDR1 MGHDK and CDR2 SYGVNS. V shed 7 bases and J 6 bases; nucleotides not matched to a gene: 11. The CDR3 length is 14 residues. The CDR3 is CASIDWTGQHGYTF. The DNA for the CDR3 is TGTGCCAGCATAGACTGGACAGGACAGCATGGCTACACCTTC.

In its sample, this clonotype was seen many times. V is TRBV29-1 and J is TRBJ2-2; D is ambiguous. The CDR3 has 15 residues. Germline values: CDR1 SQVTM, CDR2 ANQGSEA. Trimming cost V 0 bases and J 1 base, with 9 bases left between them. CDR3 DNA: TGCAGCGTTGAAGATCCGACGCTGAACACCGGGGAGCTGTTTTTT. Protein sequence: CSVEDPTLNTGELFF.

This clonotype was seen repeatedly, ten times or more. The J gene is TRBJ2-5, the V gene TRBV5-1; D is unresolved. The germline V gene has CDR1 SGHRS and CDR2 YFSETQ. V dropped 4 bases and J dropped 5 bases, with 9 bases sitting between them. The CDR3 length is 12 residues. The CDR3 region has the DNA TGCGCCAGCAGCATGAGAAGGGAGACCCAGTACTTC. It yields the protein CASSMRRETQYF.

The table lists this clonotype with many counts. The chain employs TRBV5-1 and TRBJ1-6; possible D gene TRBD1, 6 bases. V was trimmed by 4 bases and J by 7 bases, leaving 18 bases between them. Germline V gene lookup returns CDR1 SGHRS and CDR2 YFSETQ. The CDR3 is 16 residues long. CDR3 in amino acids: CASSATTQGFNSPLHF. The CDR3 bases are TGCGCCAGCAGCGCCACGACTCAGGGGTTCAATTCACCCCTCCACTTT.

This clonotype was seen ten or more times. The J gene is TRBJ2-1, the V gene TRBV7-9, with TRBD2 identical over 12 bases. CDR1 SEHNR and CDR2 FQNEAQ come from the germline V gene (reference sequence). V gave up 4 bases and J gave up 7 bases; unmatched junction bases: 11. CDR3 size: 17 residues. The CDR3 DNA reads as TGTGCCAGCAGCTCTCTAGCGGGAGGGCCCCAGGGGAATGAGCAGTTCTTC. Its translation: CASSSLAGGPQGNEQFF.

This clonotype was observed many times. Sequence at one end of the junction differs from germline and may be a read error. This rearrangement joins TRBV5-1 to TRBJ1-1; no reliable D call. Looked up from germline, CDR1 is SGHRS and CDR2 is YFSETQ. The CDR3 has 11 amino acids. CDR3 region: CASRLGSEAFF. The CDR3 nucleotides are TGCGCCAGCAGGTTGGGATCTGAAGCTTTCTTT.

This clonotype was counted ten times or more. The chain couples TRBV12-3 or TRBV12-4 to TRBJ1-5; a possible D gene is TRBD1 (5 bases). There are 14 residues in the CDR3. Trimming took 5 bases from V and 0 from J, leaving 8 bases between them. This chain's CDR3 is CASSGTVSNQPQHF. CDR3 coding DNA: TGTGCCAGCAGTGGGACGGTTAGCAATCAGCCCCAGCATTTT.

Ten or more counts support this clonotype. V gene TRBV5-1 combines with J gene TRBJ2-7; D is ambiguous. Trimming took off 1 base at V and 2 bases at J, with 10 bases between the two ends. CDR1 and CDR2 from the germline V gene are SGHRS and YFSETQ. The CDR3 is made up of 14 amino acids. The CDR3 here is CASSLNRSPYEQYF. CDR3 in DNA: TGCGCCAGCAGCTTGAATCGTTCCCCCTACGAGCAGTACTTC.

This clonotype has a count of ten or more. V usage is TRBV12-3 or TRBV12-4 and J usage is TRBJ1-5; D gene ambiguous. With 6 bases removed from V and 5 bases from J, the gap between germline ends came to 8 bases. There are 12 residues in the CDR3. The CDR3 spells CASRGGYQPQHF. CDR3 coding DNA: TGTGCCAGCAGGGGAGGATATCAGCCCCAGCATTTT.

This clonotype was detected ten times or more. V and J are TRBV20-1 and TRBJ2-1; the D call may be TRBD1 or TRBD2 (6 bases each). The CDR3 covers 13 residues. Between the trimmed V and J ends, which lost 0 bases and 10 bases, there was a span of 13 bases. Germline V gives CDR1 DFQATT, CDR2 SNEGSKA (reference sequence). The CDR3 protein is CSARDLGAGEQFF. DNA of the CDR3: TGCAGTGCTAGAGATTTGGGGGCGGGAGAGCAGTTCTTC.

The V call is TRBV30, the J call TRBJ1-2; TRBD1 agrees at 7 bases. Unmatched junction bases numbered 5, after V lost 2 bases and J lost 2 bases. CDR3 length: 14 residues. Looked up from germline, CDR1 is GTSNPN and CDR2 is SVGIG (reference sequence). The CDR3 sequence is CAWSRNRGNYGYTF. In DNA form, the CDR3 reads TGTGCCTGGAGTAGAAACAGGGGAAACTATGGCTACACCTTC.

CDR3 in amino acids: CASSVGGGGAQTQYF. CDR3 coding DNA: TGTGCCAGCAGCGTAGGCGGTGGGGGCGCCCAGACCCAGTACTTC. This chain uses TRBV9 with TRBJ2-5; D might be TRBD1 (6 bases). The CDR3 extends over 15 amino acids. Trimming shortened V by 0 bases and J by 6 bases, and 15 bases separated the two germline ends. CDR1 is SGDLS and CDR2 is YYNGEE in the germline V gene. The full variable domain, in which reference TRBV9 and TRBJ2-5 provide the parts outside the CDR3, is DSGVTQTPKHLITATGQRVTLRCSPRSGDLSVYWYQQSLDQGLQFLIQYYNGEERAKGNILERFSAQQFPDLHSELNLSSLELGDSALYFCASSVGGGGAQTQYFGPGTRLLVL.

This clonotype was observed at least ten times. The CDR3 loop reads CASSSGRGPTNEKLFF. CDR3 nucleotide sequence: TGCGCCAGCAGCTCGGGCAGGGGTCCAACTAATGAAAAACTGTTTTTT. The gene calls are TRBV5-1 and TRBJ1-4; a possible D gene is TRBD1 (6 bases). V was trimmed by 3 bases and J by 0 bases, leaving 12 bases between them. Germline loops: CDR1 SGHRS, CDR2 YFSETQ. This CDR3 has 16 residues.

V and J are TRBV2 and TRBJ2-7, with TRBD2 as a possible D gene (6 bases). The CDR3 is 13 residues long. Germline assignment: CDR1 SNHLY and CDR2 FYNNEI. V was cut by 7 bases and J by 4 bases, with 14 bases left in between. The CDR3, as DNA: TGTGCCAGCAAGATAGCGGAACCTTACGAGCAGTACTTC. It is translated as CASKIAEPYEQYF. Together with reference TRBV2 and TRBJ2-7, the CDR3 gives the full variable domain: EPEVTQTPSHQVTQMGQEVILRCVPISNHLYFYWYRQILGQKVEFLVSFYNNEISEKSEIFDDQFSVERPDGSNFTLKIRSTKLEDSAMYFCASKIAEPYEQYFGPGTRLTVT.

V gene TRBV5-1 combines with J gene TRBJ1-1, with 7 positions matching TRBD1. The CDR3 spans 14 residues. The J segment lost 5 bases and the V segment lost 1 base, leaving 5 bases of the junction unmatched. Germline V gene lookup returns CDR1 SGHRS and CDR2 YFSETQ. The CDR3 region is CASSLTAGGTEAFF. In DNA, the CDR3 is TGCGCCAGCAGCTTGACGGCAGGGGGAACTGAAGCTTTCTTT.

This clonotype has at least ten counts. This chain connects TRBV7-9 to TRBJ1-1, with 9 bases identical to TRBD1. CDR3 length: 13 amino acids. Germline-derived CDR1 and CDR2 are SEHNR and FQNEAQ (reference sequence). Germline trimming cut 5 bases from V and 4 bases from J; bases unmatched to any gene: 2. CDR3 DNA sequence: TGTGCCAGCAGCGCACAGGGGGCCACTGAAGCTTTCTTT. This codes for CASSAQGATEAFF.